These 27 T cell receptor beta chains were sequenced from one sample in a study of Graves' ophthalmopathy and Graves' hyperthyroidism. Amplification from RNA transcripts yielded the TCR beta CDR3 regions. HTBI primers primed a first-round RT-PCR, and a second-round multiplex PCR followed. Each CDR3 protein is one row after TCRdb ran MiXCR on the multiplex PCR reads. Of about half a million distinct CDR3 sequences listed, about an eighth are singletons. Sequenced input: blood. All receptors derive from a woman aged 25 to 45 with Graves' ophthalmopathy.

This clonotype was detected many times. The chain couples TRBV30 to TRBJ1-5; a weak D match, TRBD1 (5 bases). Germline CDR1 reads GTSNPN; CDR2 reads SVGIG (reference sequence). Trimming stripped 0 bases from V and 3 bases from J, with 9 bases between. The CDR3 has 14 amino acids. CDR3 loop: CAWSVDSYNQPQHF. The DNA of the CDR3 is TGTGCCTGGAGTGTAGACAGCTACAATCAGCCCCAGCATTTT.

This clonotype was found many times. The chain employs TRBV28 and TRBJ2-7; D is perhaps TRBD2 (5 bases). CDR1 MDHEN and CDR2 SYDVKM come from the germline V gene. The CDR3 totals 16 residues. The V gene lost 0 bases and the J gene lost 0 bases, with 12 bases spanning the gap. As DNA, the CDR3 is TGTGCCAGCAGTTTATGGGGCGGAACTAGCTCCTACGAGCAGTACTTC. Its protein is CASSLWGGTSSYEQYF.

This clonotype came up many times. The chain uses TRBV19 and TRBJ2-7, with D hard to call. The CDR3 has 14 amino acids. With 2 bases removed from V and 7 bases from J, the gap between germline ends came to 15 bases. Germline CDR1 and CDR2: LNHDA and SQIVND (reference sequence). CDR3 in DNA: TGTGCCAGTAGTATACCCGGATCCGCAATAGAGCAGTACTTC. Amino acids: CASSIPGSAIEQYF.

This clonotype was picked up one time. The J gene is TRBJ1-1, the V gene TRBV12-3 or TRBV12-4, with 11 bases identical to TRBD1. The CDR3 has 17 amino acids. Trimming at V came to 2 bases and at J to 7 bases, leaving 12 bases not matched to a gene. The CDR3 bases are TGTGCCAGCAGTTTATCCTTTTGGGGGACAGGGGGGAGTGAAGCTTTCTTT. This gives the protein CASSLSFWGTGGSEAFF.

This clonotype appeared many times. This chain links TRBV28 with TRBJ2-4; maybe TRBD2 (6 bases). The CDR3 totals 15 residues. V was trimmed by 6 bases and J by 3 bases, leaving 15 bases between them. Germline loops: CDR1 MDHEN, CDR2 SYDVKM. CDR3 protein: CASSSGTSLKNIQYF. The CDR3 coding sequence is TGTGCCAGCAGCTCCGGAACTAGCCTCAAAAACATTCAGTACTTC. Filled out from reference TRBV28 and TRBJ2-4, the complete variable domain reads DVKVTQSSRYLVKRTGEKVFLECVQDMDHENMFWYRQDPGLGLRLIYFSYDVKMKEKGDIPEGYSVSREKKERFSLILESASTNQTSMYLCASSSGTSLKNIQYFGAGTRLSVL.

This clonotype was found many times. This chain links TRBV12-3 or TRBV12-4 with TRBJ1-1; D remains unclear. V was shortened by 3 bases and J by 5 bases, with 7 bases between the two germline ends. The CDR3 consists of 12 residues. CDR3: CASSLVETEAFF. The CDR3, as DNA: TGTGCCAGCAGTTTGGTAGAAACTGAAGCTTTCTTT.

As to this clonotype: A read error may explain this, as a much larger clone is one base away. The CDR3 reads CTSSFRLLRSYEQYF. CDR3 sequence (DNA): TGTACCAGCAGTTTCCGACTCCTTCGGAGCTACGAGCAGTACTTC. V and J are TRBV28 and TRBJ2-7; D gene unclear. CDR1 is MDHEN and CDR2 is SYDVKM in the germline V gene. The CDR3 length is 15 residues.

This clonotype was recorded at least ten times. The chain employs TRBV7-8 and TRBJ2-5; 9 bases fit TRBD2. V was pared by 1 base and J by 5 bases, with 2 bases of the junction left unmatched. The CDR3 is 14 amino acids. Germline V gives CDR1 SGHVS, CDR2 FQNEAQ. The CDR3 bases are TGTGCCAGCAGCTTAGTAAGCGGGAGGGAGACCCAGTACTTC. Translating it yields CASSLVSGRETQYF.

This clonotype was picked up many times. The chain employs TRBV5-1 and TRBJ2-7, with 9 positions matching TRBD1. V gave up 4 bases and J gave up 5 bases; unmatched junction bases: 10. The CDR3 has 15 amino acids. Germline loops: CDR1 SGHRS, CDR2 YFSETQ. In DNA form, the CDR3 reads TGCGCCAGCAGCCCAGAACAGGGGGCGAAGGACGAGCAGTACTTC. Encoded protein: CASSPEQGAKDEQYF.

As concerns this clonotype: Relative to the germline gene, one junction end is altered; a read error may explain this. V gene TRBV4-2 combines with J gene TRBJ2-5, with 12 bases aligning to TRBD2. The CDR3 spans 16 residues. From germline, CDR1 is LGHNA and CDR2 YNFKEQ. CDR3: CARSQDPSGGAETQYF. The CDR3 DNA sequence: TGTGCCAGGAGCCAAGATCCTAGCGGGGGGGCAGAGACCCAGTACTTC.

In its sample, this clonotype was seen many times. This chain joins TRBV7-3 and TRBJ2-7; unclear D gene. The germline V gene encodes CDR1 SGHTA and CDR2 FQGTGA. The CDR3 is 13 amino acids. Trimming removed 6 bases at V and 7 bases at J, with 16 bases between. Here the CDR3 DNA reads TGTGCCAGCAGGCTTAACTCTGTCGGAGAGCAGTACTTC. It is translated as CASRLNSVGEQYF.

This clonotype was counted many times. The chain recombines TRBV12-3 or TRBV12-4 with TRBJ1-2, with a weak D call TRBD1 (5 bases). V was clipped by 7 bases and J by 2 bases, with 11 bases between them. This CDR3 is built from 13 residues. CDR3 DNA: TGTGCCAGCACCGACAGCGTCAACTATGGCTACACCTTC. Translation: CASTDSVNYGYTF.

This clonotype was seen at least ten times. The DNA for the CDR3 is TGCAGCGTTGAAGAGGGGGGGAGGGTAGCCAAAAACATTCAGTACTTC. Translation gives CSVEEGGRVAKNIQYF. The chain employs TRBV29-1 and TRBJ2-4; 7 positions match TRBD2. CDR3 length: 16 residues. V shed 0 bases, J shed 0 bases, and the junction held 5 bases outside the gene matches. The germline CDR1 and CDR2 sequences are SQVTM and ANQGSEA.

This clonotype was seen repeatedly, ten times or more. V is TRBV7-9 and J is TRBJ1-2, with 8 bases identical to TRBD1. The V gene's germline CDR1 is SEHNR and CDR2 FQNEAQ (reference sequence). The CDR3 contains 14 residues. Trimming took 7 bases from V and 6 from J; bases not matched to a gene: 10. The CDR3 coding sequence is TGTGCCAGCACCCGCCCCGACAGGGGAGATGGCTACACCTTC. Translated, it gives CASTRPDRGDGYTF.

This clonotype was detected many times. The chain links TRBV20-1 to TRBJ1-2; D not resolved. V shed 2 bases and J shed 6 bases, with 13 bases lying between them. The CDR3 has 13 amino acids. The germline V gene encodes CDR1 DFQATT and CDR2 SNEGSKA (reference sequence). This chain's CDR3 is CSARTPLTNGYTF. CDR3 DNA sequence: TGCAGTGCTAGAACCCCCCTGACAAATGGCTACACCTTC.

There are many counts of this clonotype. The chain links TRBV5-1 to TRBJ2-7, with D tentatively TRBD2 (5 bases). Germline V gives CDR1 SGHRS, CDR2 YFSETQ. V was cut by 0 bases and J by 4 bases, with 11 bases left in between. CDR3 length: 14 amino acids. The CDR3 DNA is TGCGCCAGCAGCTTGGTCAGCGGCCAATACGAGCAGTACTTC. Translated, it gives CASSLVSGQYEQYF. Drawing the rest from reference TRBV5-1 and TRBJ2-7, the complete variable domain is KAGVTQTPRYLIKTRGQQVTLSCSPISGHRSVSWYQQTPGQGLQFLFEYFSETQRNKGNFPGRFSGRQFSNSRSEMNVSTLELGDSALYLCASSLVSGQYEQYFGPGTRLTVT.

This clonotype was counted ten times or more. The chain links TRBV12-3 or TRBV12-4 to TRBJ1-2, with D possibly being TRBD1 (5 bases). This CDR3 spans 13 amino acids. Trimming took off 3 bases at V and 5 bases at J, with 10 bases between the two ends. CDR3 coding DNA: TGTGCCAGCAGTTTCCGGGGGGAATATGGCTACACCTTC. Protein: CASSFRGEYGYTF.

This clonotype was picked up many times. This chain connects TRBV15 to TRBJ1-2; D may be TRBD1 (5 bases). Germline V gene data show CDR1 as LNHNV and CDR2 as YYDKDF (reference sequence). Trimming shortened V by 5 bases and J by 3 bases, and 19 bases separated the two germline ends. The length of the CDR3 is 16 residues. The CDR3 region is CATSPRGGRLHYGYTF. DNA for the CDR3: TGTGCCACCAGCCCAAGGGGCGGGCGCCTTCACTATGGCTACACCTTC. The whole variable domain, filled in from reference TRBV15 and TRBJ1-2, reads DAMVIQNPRYQVTQFGKPVTLSCSQTLNHNVMYWYQQKSSQAPKLLFHYYDKDFNNEADTPDNFQSRRPNTSFCFLDIRSPGLGDTAMYLCATSPRGGRLHYGYTFGSGTRLTVV.

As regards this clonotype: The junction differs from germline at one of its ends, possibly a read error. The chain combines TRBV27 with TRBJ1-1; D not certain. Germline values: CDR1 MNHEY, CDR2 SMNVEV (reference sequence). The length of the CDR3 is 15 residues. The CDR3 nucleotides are TGTGCCTGCAGTCTTACGCTAATGAAGAACACTGAAGCTTTCTTT. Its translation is CACSLTLMKNTEAFF.

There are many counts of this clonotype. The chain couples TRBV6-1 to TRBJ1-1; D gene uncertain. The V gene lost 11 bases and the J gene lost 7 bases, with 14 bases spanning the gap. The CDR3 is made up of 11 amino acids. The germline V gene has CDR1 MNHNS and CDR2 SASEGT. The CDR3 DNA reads TGTGCCGCCCAATCTACCCTTGAAGCTTTCTTT. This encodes CAAQSTLEAFF.

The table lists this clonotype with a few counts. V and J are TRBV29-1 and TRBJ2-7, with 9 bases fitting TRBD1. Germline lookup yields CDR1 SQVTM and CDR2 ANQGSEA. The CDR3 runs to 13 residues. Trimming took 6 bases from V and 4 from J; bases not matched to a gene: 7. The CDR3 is CSVRQGVRYEQYF. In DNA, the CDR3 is TGCAGCGTCCGACAGGGGGTTAGGTACGAGCAGTACTTC.

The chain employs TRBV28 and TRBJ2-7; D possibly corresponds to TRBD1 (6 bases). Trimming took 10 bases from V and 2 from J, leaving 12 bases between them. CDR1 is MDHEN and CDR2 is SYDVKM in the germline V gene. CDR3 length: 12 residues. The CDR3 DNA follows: TGTGCCACCCAGACAGGTACCTACGAGCAGTACTTC. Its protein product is CATQTGTYEQYF.

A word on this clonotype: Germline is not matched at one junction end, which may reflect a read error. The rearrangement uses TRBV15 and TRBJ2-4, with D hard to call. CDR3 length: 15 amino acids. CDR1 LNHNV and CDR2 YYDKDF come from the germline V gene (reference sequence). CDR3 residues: CATSRDSSSLNIKYF. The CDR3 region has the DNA TGTGCCACCAGCAGAGATTCGTCTAGTTTGAACATTAAGTACTTC. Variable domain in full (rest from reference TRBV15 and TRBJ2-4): DAMVIQNPRYQVTQFGKPVTLSCSQTLNHNVMYWYQQKSSQAPKLLFHYYDKDFNNEADTPDNFQSRRPNTSFCFLDIRSPGLGDTAMYLCATSRDSSSLNIKYFGAGTRLSVL.

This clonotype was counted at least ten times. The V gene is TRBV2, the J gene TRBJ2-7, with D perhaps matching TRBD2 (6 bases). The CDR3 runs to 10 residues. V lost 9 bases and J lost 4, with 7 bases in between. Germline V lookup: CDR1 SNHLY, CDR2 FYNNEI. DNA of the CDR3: TGTGCCAGTCGGGGGTACGAGCAGTACTTC. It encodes CASRGYEQYF.

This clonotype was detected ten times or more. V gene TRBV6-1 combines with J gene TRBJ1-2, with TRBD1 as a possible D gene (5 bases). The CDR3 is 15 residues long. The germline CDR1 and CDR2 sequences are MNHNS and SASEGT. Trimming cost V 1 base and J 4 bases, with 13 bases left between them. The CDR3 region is CASSEVGQGGYGYTF. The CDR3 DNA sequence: TGTGCCAGCAGTGAAGTGGGTCAGGGAGGCTATGGCTACACCTTC.

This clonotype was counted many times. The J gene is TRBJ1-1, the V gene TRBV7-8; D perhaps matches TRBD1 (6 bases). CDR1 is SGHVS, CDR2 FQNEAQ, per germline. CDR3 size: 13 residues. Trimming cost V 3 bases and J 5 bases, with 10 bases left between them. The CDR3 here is CASSLADRTEAFF. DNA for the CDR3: TGTGCCAGCAGCTTGGCCGACAGGACTGAAGCTTTCTTT.

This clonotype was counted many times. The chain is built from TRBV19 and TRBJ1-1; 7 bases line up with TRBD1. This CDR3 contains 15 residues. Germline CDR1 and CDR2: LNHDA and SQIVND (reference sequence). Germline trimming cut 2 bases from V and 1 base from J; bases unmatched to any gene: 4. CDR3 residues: CASSIPDRSNTEAFF. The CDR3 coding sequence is TGTGCCAGTAGTATACCGGACAGGTCGAACACTGAAGCTTTCTTT.